These 22 T cell receptor beta chains share one sample of origin, sequenced in a study of regulatory T cells in long-lasting Graves disease. Libraries of TCR beta came from iRepertoire HTBI primers plus Arm-PCR of CDR3 regions. MiXCR, applied by TCRdb to the multiplex PCR reads, yields one record per CDR3 protein. The sample lists 410,000 or so distinct CDR3 sequences; 15% were seen once. Time point given: newly diagnosed GD, antithyroid drugs for less than 3 months. Generation of the TCR library employed RNA extracted from PBMCs. These data also featured in a second study, about T cells in Graves' hyperthyroidism and ophthalmopathy.

The source material was peripheral blood mononuclear cells (PBMCs), sampled at new diagnosis, from a patient treated with antithyroid drugs. The receptors come from a woman aged 30 to 39 with Graves disease.

This clonotype was found many times. The V call is TRBV30, the J call TRBJ2-7; D remains ambiguous. The CDR3 consists of 12 residues. The germline V gene has CDR1 GTSNPN and CDR2 SVGIG (reference sequence). V lost 4 bases, J lost 0 bases, and 7 bases lay in between. The CDR3 DNA is TGTGCCTGGAATCCGGGCTCCTACGAGCAGTACTTC. It is translated as CAWNPGSYEQYF.

The V call is TRBV27, the J call TRBJ2-7; D ambiguous. The length of the CDR3 is 13 residues. Looked up from germline, CDR1 is MNHEY and CDR2 is SMNVEV (reference sequence). Trimming removed 0 bases from V and 6 bases from J, with 9 bases in between. Written as DNA, the CDR3 is TGTGCCAGCAGTTTATCTGGCTTTTCCGAGCAGTACTTC. It yields the protein CASSLSGFSEQYF.

This clonotype turned up a few times. This chain uses TRBV7-2 with TRBJ1-2; 7 bases line up with TRBD1. Germline V gene data show CDR1 as SGHTA and CDR2 as FQGNSA. There are 15 residues in the CDR3. With V trimmed by 9 bases and J by 8 bases, 18 bases remained unmatched. In nucleotides, the CDR3 is TGTGCCAGTATCGGAGGGGAGGGGGCTCCTAGGGGCTACACCTTC. Amino acid sequence: CASIGGEGAPRGYTF.

This clonotype was recorded at least ten times. This chain joins TRBV5-6 and TRBJ1-2; possibly TRBD1 for D (6 bases). The CDR3 is made up of 15 amino acids. Germline CDR1 SGHDT, CDR2 YYEEEE. V lost 1 base and J 4 bases, leaving 14 bases between the germline ends. The DNA of the CDR3 is TGTGCCAGCAGCTTGTACTCAGGGGTGGCCTATGGCTACACCTTC. This codes for CASSLYSGVAYGYTF.

This clonotype was counted at least ten times. This chain connects TRBV5-1 to TRBJ2-5; weak D call: TRBD2 (5 bases). Germline CDR1 SGHRS, CDR2 YFSETQ. The length of the CDR3 is 18 residues. The V gene lost 4 bases and the J gene lost 1 base, with 23 bases spanning the gap. The CDR3 sequence: CASSLGGLGAPIQETQYF. CDR3 in DNA: TGCGCCAGCAGCCTTGGAGGTCTGGGTGCCCCCATCCAAGAGACCCAGTACTTC.

V is TRBV7-8 and J is TRBJ2-7; 8 bases are a match to TRBD1. The CDR3 spans 14 residues. The junction had 7 bases not matched to a gene; V was cut back by 2 bases and J by 7 bases. The germline V gene has CDR1 SGHVS and CDR2 FQNEAQ. The CDR3 nucleotides are TGTGCCAGCAGCTTATTTGACAGGGGTGAGGAGCAGTACTTC. Translating gives CASSLFDRGEEQYF.

This chain joins TRBV19 and TRBJ2-1; 8 positions match TRBD2. Germline V gene data show CDR1 as LNHDA and CDR2 as SQIVND (reference sequence). J lost 9 bases, V lost 4 bases, and 5 bases had no gene match. This CDR3 has 13 residues. CDR3 bases: TGTGCCAGTAGTAGCCGGGAGGGTGGTGAGCAGTTCTTC. Protein: CASSSREGGEQFF. Combining the CDR3 with reference TRBV19 and TRBJ2-1 gives the whole variable domain DGGITQSPKYLFRKEGQNVTLSCEQNLNHDAMYWYRQDPGQGLRLIYYSQIVNDFQKGDIAEGYSVSREKKESFPLTVTSAQKNPTAFYLCASSSREGGEQFFGPGTRLTVL.

This clonotype was picked up many times. V usage is TRBV24-1 and J usage is TRBJ2-1; D perhaps matches TRBD2 (5 bases). V lost 3 bases, J lost 10 bases, and 15 bases lay in between. Germline lookup yields CDR1 KGHDR and CDR2 SFDVKD. The CDR3 contains 14 residues. The CDR3 sequence is CATSDPLGAREQFF. Written as DNA, the CDR3 is TGTGCCACCAGTGATCCGTTGGGAGCCAGAGAGCAGTTCTTC.

The chain uses TRBV24-1 and TRBJ2-1, with TRBD2 identical over 9 bases. The length of the CDR3 is 15 residues. Germline V gene sequence: CDR1 KGHDR, CDR2 SFDVKD. V gave up 7 bases and J gave up 6 bases; unmatched junction bases: 9. CDR3: CATSLPGLASNEQFF. The CDR3 DNA reads as TGTGCCACCAGCCTTCCGGGACTAGCTAGCAATGAGCAGTTCTTC.

Ten or more counts support this clonotype. The V call is TRBV5-6, the J call TRBJ1-5; D gene uncertain. V was cut by 2 bases and J by 4 bases, with 13 bases left in between. The CDR3 is made up of 15 amino acids. Germline lookup yields CDR1 SGHDT and CDR2 YYEEEE. CDR3 protein: CASSLGRLPNQPQHF. The DNA of the CDR3 is TGTGCCAGCAGCTTAGGACGGCTCCCTAATCAGCCCCAGCATTTT.

This clonotype was counted at least ten times. The chain employs TRBV9 and TRBJ1-2, with 12 bases fitting TRBD1. From germline, CDR1 is SGDLS and CDR2 YYNGEE. Trimming took 3 bases from V and 8 from J; bases not matched to a gene: 14. This CDR3 spans 17 amino acids. In DNA, the CDR3 is TGTGCCAGCAGCGGGTCCGGGACAGGGGGCGAGTCTGGAGGCTACACCTTC. It codes for CASSGSGTGGESGGYTF.

The J gene is TRBJ1-2, the V gene TRBV6-1, with 7 nucleotides matching TRBD1. From germline, CDR1 is MNHNS and CDR2 SASEGT. This CDR3 has 15 amino acids. Trimming removed 6 bases from V and 6 bases from J; junction bases left unmatched: 13. In DNA form, the CDR3 reads TGTGCCAGCAGCAAAGGGGGCGCTGGGGAAGATGGCTACACCTTC. Its translation: CASSKGGAGEDGYTF.

The table lists this clonotype with many counts. The V call is TRBV7-2, the J call TRBJ2-7; 9 nucleotides align to TRBD1. Germline CDR1 and CDR2: SGHTA and FQGNSA. The CDR3 is made up of 16 amino acids. The V gene end was trimmed by 3 bases and the J gene end by 0 bases; junction bases not matched to a gene: 6. The CDR3, as DNA: TGTGCCAGCAGCTTGACTCTGACAGGGGGCTCCTACGAGCAGTACTTC. Its translation is CASSLTLTGGSYEQYF.

Comment on this clonotype: An end of the junction does not agree with germline; a read error may underlie this. The V and J genes are TRBV12-3 or TRBV12-4 and TRBJ2-7; D perhaps matches TRBD1 (6 bases). This CDR3 spans 13 amino acids. Here the CDR3 DNA reads TGTGTCAGCAGTCCGGGACAAACCTACGAGCAGTACTTC. It translates to CVSSPGQTYEQYF.

The gene calls are TRBV20-1 and TRBJ2-6; TRBD2 agrees at 8 bases. Germline CDR1 and CDR2: DFQATT and SNEGSKA (reference sequence). J gave up 2 bases and V 4 bases, and 13 bases lay outside the gene matches. The CDR3 length is 18 residues. The CDR3 region is CSATFSGISSTGANVLTF. As DNA, the CDR3 is TGCAGTGCTACCTTTAGCGGGATATCGAGCACTGGGGCCAACGTCCTGACTTTC.

The CDR3 DNA sequence: TGTGCCAGCAGTCTCGCATTATGGCAGGGCCACACCGGGGAGCTGTTTTTT. Translation gives CASSLALWQGHTGELFF. The chain has TRBV5-6 and TRBJ2-2, with TRBD1 as a possible D gene (5 bases). Trimming left V 5 bases short and J 3 bases short, with 20 bases between. CDR3 size: 17 residues. Germline V gene sequence: CDR1 SGHDT, CDR2 YYEEEE. The full variable domain, rest sourced from reference TRBV5-6 and TRBJ2-2, is DAGVTQSPTHLIKTRGQQVTLRCSPKSGHDTVSWYQQALGQGPQFIFQYYEEEERQRGNFPDRFSGHQFPNYSSELNVNALLLGDSALYLCASSLALWQGHTGELFFGEGSRLTVL.

This clonotype appeared many times. This sequence joins TRBV7-6 and TRBJ2-7, with a possible D match to TRBD1 (5 bases). CDR1 is SGHVS and CDR2 is FNYEAQ in the germline V gene. The CDR3 loop spans 14 amino acids. Trimming cost V 2 bases and J 3 bases, with 11 bases left between them. CDR3 region: CASSLSEGVYEQYF. The CDR3 bases are TGTGCCAGCAGCTTAAGCGAAGGGGTCTACGAGCAGTACTTC.

This clonotype appeared many times. The chain has TRBV12-3 or TRBV12-4 and TRBJ2-2, with 7 bases identical to TRBD2. This CDR3 is built from 16 residues. With V trimmed by 3 bases and J by 0 bases, 4 bases remained unmatched. In nucleotides, the CDR3 is TGTGCCAGCAGTTTGCGGGGGAACGCGAACACCGGGGAGCTGTTTTTT. Amino acid sequence: CASSLRGNANTGELFF.

Regarding this clonotype: A far larger clone is only one base removed, so a read error is likely. V is TRBV7-9 and J is TRBJ1-1; TRBD1 matches at 7 bases. The germline CDR1 and CDR2 sequences are SEHNR and FQNEAQ (reference sequence). With 8 bases clipped from V and 6 bases from J, the junction kept 15 bases outside the gene matches. The CDR3 covers 15 residues. The CDR3 nucleotides are TGTGCCAGCTCACCACTTCCAGGGGGGGAAGCTGAAGCTTTCTTT. Its protein product is CASSPLPGGEAEAFF.

This clonotype has a count of ten or more. The chain employs TRBV18 and TRBJ2-1, with 11 bases fitting TRBD2. After removal of 4 bases from V and 7 bases from J, the junction contained 6 bases not matched to a gene. Germline CDR1 and CDR2: KGHSH and LQKENI. The length of the CDR3 is 15 residues. The CDR3 loop reads CASSLAGGPSNEQFF. CDR3 sequence (DNA): TGTGCCAGCTCACTAGCGGGAGGGCCCTCGAATGAGCAGTTCTTC. The full variable domain, rest sourced from reference TRBV18 and TRBJ2-1, is NAGVMQNPRHLVRRRGQEARLRCSPMKGHSHVYWYRQLPEEGLKFMVYLQKENIIDESGMPKERFSAEFPKEGPSILRIQQVVRGDSAAYFCASSLAGGPSNEQFFGPGTRLTVL.

Many counts were recorded for this clonotype. The chain joins TRBV11-2 to TRBJ2-1; no firm D call. From germline, CDR1 is SGHAT and CDR2 FQNNGV. The CDR3 spans 13 residues. Trimming cost V 0 bases and J 12 bases, with 12 bases left between them. This CDR3 is CASSLDLVVGQFF. CDR3 DNA: TGTGCCAGCAGCTTAGATCTGGTAGTTGGGCAGTTCTTC.

This clonotype came up many times. J is TRBJ1-5 and V is TRBV3-1, with TRBD1 matching over 9 bases. V was clipped by 5 bases and J by 6 bases; unmatched bases: 14. Germline-derived CDR1 and CDR2 are LGHDT and YNNKEL (reference sequence). The CDR3 totals 17 residues. CDR3 coding DNA: TGTGCCAGCAGCGGATACCGGGGGACAGGGTACGGTCAGCCCCAGCATTTT. Protein product: CASSGYRGTGYGQPQHF.